Given below is one T cell receptor (beta chain) in context. Its antigen is unidentified. The data stem from a study of T cell responses to AZD1222 COVID-19 vaccine. Libraries were prepared by immunoSEQ multiplex PCR; TCRdb keeps only in-frame clonotypes and omits some of them. The sample contains 120,000 or so clones, roughly nine tenths of which appear only once. V lost 4 bases, J lost 6 bases, and 14 bases lay in between. CDR3 length: 14 residues. The germline CDR1 and CDR2 sequences are LGHNT and FRNRAP. Study conclusions and caveats: With two AZD1222 doses given, Spike-specific TCR breadth and depth both rose.

Sample: peripheral blood, taken on day 0 of AZD1222 vaccination. The TCR was taken from an adult in good health. The genes are TRBV12-5 and TRBJ2-3, with D possibly being TRBD2 (6 bases). CDR3 in DNA: TGTGCTAGTGGTTATAGCGGCCCCGCGGATACGCAGTATTTT. Protein sequence: CASGYSGPADTQYF.